The 23 T cell receptor beta chains listed next were all sequenced from one sample in a study of early stage breast cancer tumors. Assay: immunoSEQ multiplex PCR; the TCRdb copy retains only in-frame clones and omits some. The repertoire holds roughly 34,000 clones, 70% to 80% seen once, with approximately 7% in the top ten. Sequences were obtained from blood. The receptors shown here come from a person aged 60 to 70 with breast cancer.

J is TRBJ2-2 and V is TRBV6-5; D ambiguous. The CDR3 length is 15 residues. The germline V and J ends were trimmed by 4 bases and 1 base, with 10 bases remaining between them. Germline values: CDR1 MNHEY, CDR2 SVGAGI. CDR3 nucleotide sequence: TGTGCCAGCAGTTCCCCCGGGTGGAACACCGGGGAGCTGTTTTTT. Protein product: CASSSPGWNTGELFF.

This chain joins TRBV5-1 and TRBJ2-5; 8 bases align to TRBD1. The CDR3 covers 16 residues. Germline CDR1 is SGHRS and CDR2 is YFSETQ. Trimming removed 1 base from V and 4 bases from J; junction bases left unmatched: 9. The DNA of the CDR3 is TGCGCCAGCAGCTTGACGCGCCAGGGGGCAGGAGAGACCCAGTACTTC. Protein: CASSLTRQGAGETQYF.

The chain uses TRBV27 and TRBJ2-1; the match to TRBD2 covers 7 bases. There are 12 residues in the CDR3. V was pared by 6 bases and J by 9 bases, with 5 bases of the junction left unmatched. Germline assignment: CDR1 MNHEY and CDR2 SMNVEV (reference sequence). The DNA of the CDR3 is TGTGCCAGCAGGGGGAGGGGTATTGAGCAGTTCTTC. Protein product: CASRGRGIEQFF.

Worth noting for this clone: An end of the junction does not agree with germline; a read error may underlie this. In the same sample, other DNA sequences code for this CDR3. V usage is TRBV18 and J usage is TRBJ1-2; D is possibly TRBD1 (6 bases). Germline CDR1 is KGHSH and CDR2 is LQKENI. The length of the CDR3 is 14 residues. CDR3 region: CASSPRTENYGYTF. The DNA of the CDR3 is TGCGCCAGCTCACCTCGGACAGAGAACTATGGCTACACCTTC. The entire variable domain, with the rest obtained from reference TRBV18 and TRBJ1-2, is as follows: NAGVMQNPRHLVRRRGQEARLRCSPMKGHSHVYWYRQLPEEGLKFMVYLQKENIIDESGMPKERFSAEFPKEGPSILRIQQVVRGDSAAYFCASSPRTENYGYTFGSGTRLTVV.

The table lists this clone with a count of one. This chain links TRBV18 with TRBJ2-5; 8 nucleotides match TRBD1. The V and J ends lost 4 bases and 5 bases, in that order; junction bases with no gene match: 6. The CDR3 has 14 residues. Germline CDR1 KGHSH, CDR2 LQKENI. CDR3 bases: TGTGCCAGCTCACGACAGGGGCTGAGGGAGACCCAGTACTTC. Residues: CASSRQGLRETQYF.

The chain couples TRBV5-1 to TRBJ1-4; D is perhaps TRBD1 (5 bases). Germline assignment: CDR1 SGHRS and CDR2 YFSETQ. V was shortened by 4 bases and J by 4 bases, with 14 bases between the two germline ends. The CDR3 is 15 amino acids. In nucleotides, the CDR3 is TGCGCCAGCAGCGCGGCTGACAGTATTAATGAAAAACTGTTTTTT. Protein product: CASSAADSINEKLFF.

V usage is TRBV7-9 and J usage is TRBJ2-2, with 7 bases that match TRBD2. CDR1 and CDR2 from the germline V gene are SEHNR and FQNEAQ (reference sequence). V was pared by 6 bases and J by 1 base, with 8 bases of the junction left unmatched. This CDR3 comprises 16 residues. This CDR3 is CASSPRAGLNTGELFF. CDR3 in DNA: TGTGCCAGCAGTCCCCGAGCGGGATTGAACACCGGGGAGCTGTTTTTT.

This rearrangement joins TRBV6-4 to TRBJ2-3, with TRBD2 identical over 11 bases. With 5 bases clipped from V and 2 bases from J, the junction kept 6 bases outside the gene matches. Germline CDR1 reads MRHNA; CDR2 reads SNTAGT. The CDR3 totals 16 residues. In DNA form, the CDR3 reads TGTGCCAGCAGTCCCGGGACTAGCGGCCCCACAGATACGCAGTATTTT. This translates into CASSPGTSGPTDTQYF.

This chain's CDR3 is CASSQDRAGELFF. The CDR3 DNA follows: TGTGCCAGCAGCCAAGACAGGGCCGGGGAGCTGTTTTTT. V and J are TRBV14 and TRBJ2-2, with D possibly matching TRBD1 (5 bases). The CDR3 sequence is 13 residues long. Germline values: CDR1 SGHDN, CDR2 FVKESK. V lost 0 bases and J lost 6, with 5 bases in between.

In its sample, this clone was seen a few times. The rearrangement joins TRBV6-6 to TRBJ2-1; 13 bases are a match to TRBD2. The CDR3 consists of 16 residues. Germline CDR1 reads MNHNY; CDR2 reads SVGAGI (reference sequence). Unmatched junction bases numbered 9, after V lost 6 bases and J lost 7 bases. The CDR3 region is CASSLQTSGRENEQFF. CDR3 DNA: TGTGCCAGCAGCCTACAAACTAGCGGGAGGGAAAATGAGCAGTTCTTC.

The chain recombines TRBV4-1 with TRBJ1-5; D is ambiguous. V shed 0 bases and J shed 4 bases, with 13 bases lying between them. CDR3 length equals 16 residues. In germline, CDR1 is MGHRA, CDR2 YSYEKL. CDR3 sequence: CASSQDVGRSNQPQHF. In nucleotides, the CDR3 is TGCGCCAGCAGCCAAGATGTCGGTCGGTCTAATCAGCCCCAGCATTTT.

CDR3 protein: CASRQGGYSNQPQHF. CDR3 in DNA: TGTGCCAGCAGACAGGGGGGATATAGCAATCAGCCCCAGCATTTT. The V call is TRBV6-1, the J call TRBJ1-5, with 8 nucleotides matching TRBD1. The CDR3 runs 15 residues. Trimming removed 6 bases from V and 0 bases from J; junction bases left unmatched: 4. Germline assignment: CDR1 MNHNS and CDR2 SASEGT.

The chain is built from TRBV7-6 and TRBJ2-2; the match to TRBD1 covers 8 bases. The CDR3 length is 18 residues. V shed 3 bases and J 1 base; nucleotides not matched to a gene: 10. In germline, CDR1 is SGHVS, CDR2 FNYEAQ. CDR3 loop: CASSFNPGQGGNTGELFF. CDR3 sequence (DNA): TGTGCCAGCAGCTTTAACCCCGGACAGGGAGGGAACACCGGGGAGCTGTTTTTT.

CDR3 loop: CASPRDTSPKGNQPQHF. Here the CDR3 DNA reads TGTGCCAGTCCCCGGGACACCTCCCCGAAGGGCAATCAGCCCCAGCATTTT. The chain has TRBV19 and TRBJ1-5, with D maybe TRBD1 (6 bases). From germline, CDR1 is LNHDA and CDR2 SQIVND (reference sequence). The CDR3 is made up of 17 amino acids. V was clipped by 8 bases and J by 2 bases, with 22 bases between them.

This clone was seen more than once but under ten times. V usage is TRBV7-9 and J usage is TRBJ1-2; D perhaps matches TRBD1 (5 bases). Germline V lookup: CDR1 SEHNR, CDR2 FQNEAQ (reference sequence). The V end lost 5 bases, the J end lost 5 bases, and 15 bases lay between the germline ends. The CDR3 runs 14 residues. CDR3 sequence (DNA): TGTGCCAGCAGCGGCCCGGGACTCTTTTATGGCTACACCTTC. Translating gives CASSGPGLFYGYTF.

This chain uses TRBV27 with TRBJ1-5; 8 nucleotides agree with TRBD1. V lost 3 bases, J lost 2 bases, and 6 bases stayed unmatched. Germline CDR1 reads MNHEY; CDR2 reads SMNVEV (reference sequence). This CDR3 has 16 amino acids. The CDR3 coding sequence is TGTGCCAGCAGTTTTTCAGGGGGCAGGGGCAATCAGCCCCAGCATTTT. This sequence encodes CASSFSGGRGNQPQHF.

This sequence joins TRBV7-9 and TRBJ1-5, with D tentatively TRBD1 (5 bases). CDR3 length equals 16 residues. V gave up 1 base and J gave up 2 bases, with 12 bases separating them. Germline V lookup: CDR1 SEHNR, CDR2 FQNEAQ (reference sequence). DNA for the CDR3: TGTGCCAGCAGCTTAGGGGAGGGGAGGGGCAATCAGCCCCAGCATTTT. It specifies CASSLGEGRGNQPQHF.

J is TRBJ2-1 and V is TRBV4-1, with D unresolved. Germline CDR1 MGHRA, CDR2 YSYEKL. Deletions cut 0 bases from V and 12 bases from J, with 9 bases between. CDR3 length: 12 residues. This chain's CDR3 is CASSQEVTLQFF. The CDR3 DNA is TGCGCCAGCAGCCAAGAAGTGACCTTGCAGTTCTTC.

This chain joins TRBV5-1 and TRBJ2-7; 8 bases map to TRBD1. With 5 bases clipped from V and 3 bases from J, the junction kept 4 bases outside the gene matches. This CDR3 has 13 amino acids. The V gene's germline CDR1 is SGHRS and CDR2 YFSETQ. The CDR3 here is CASSVDRDYEQYF. Here the CDR3 DNA reads TGCGCCAGCAGTGTGGACAGGGACTACGAGCAGTACTTC.

The chain is built from TRBV14 and TRBJ2-2; D is perhaps TRBD1 or TRBD2 (5 bases each). The CDR3 is made up of 14 amino acids. Germline V CDR1 and CDR2: SGHDN, FVKESK. V lost 3 bases and J lost 3, with 8 bases in between. This CDR3 reads CASSQGRYTGELFF. CDR3 nucleotide sequence: TGTGCCAGCAGCCAGGGACGCTACACCGGGGAGCTGTTTTTT. Filled out from reference TRBV14 and TRBJ2-2, the complete variable domain reads EAGVTQFPSHSVIEKGQTVTLRCDPISGHDNLYWYRRVMGKEIKFLLHFVKESKQDESGMPNNRFLAERTGGTYSTLKVQPAELEDSGVYFCASSQGRYTGELFFGEGSRLTVL.

The chain is built from TRBV5-4 and TRBJ2-2; D uncertain. There are 15 residues in the CDR3. V shed 0 bases and J shed 0 bases, with 6 bases lying between them. In germline, CDR1 is SGHNT, CDR2 YYREEE (reference sequence). Here the CDR3 DNA reads TGTGCCAGCAGCTTGGAGGTAGCGAACACCGGGGAGCTGTTTTTT. This sequence encodes CASSLEVANTGELFF.

CDR3 nucleotides: TGTGCCAGCTCATCGGGGGGACCCGGGACACCCCTCCACTTT. Its protein is CASSSGGPGTPLHF. The rearrangement uses TRBV18 and TRBJ1-6; TRBD1 might be the D (5 bases). This CDR3 is 14 amino acids long. Germline CDR1 KGHSH, CDR2 LQKENI. The ends were cut back, 5 bases at V and 11 bases at J, with 16 bases in the middle.

The chain couples TRBV9 to TRBJ1-4; D ambiguous. V dropped 4 bases and J dropped 5 bases, with 15 bases sitting between them. CDR3 size: 15 residues. Looked up from germline, CDR1 is SGDLS and CDR2 is YYNGEE. CDR3 bases: TGTGCCAGCAGCCTAGACTCGTCCTGGAATGAAAAACTGTTTTTT. Translation: CASSLDSSWNEKLFF.